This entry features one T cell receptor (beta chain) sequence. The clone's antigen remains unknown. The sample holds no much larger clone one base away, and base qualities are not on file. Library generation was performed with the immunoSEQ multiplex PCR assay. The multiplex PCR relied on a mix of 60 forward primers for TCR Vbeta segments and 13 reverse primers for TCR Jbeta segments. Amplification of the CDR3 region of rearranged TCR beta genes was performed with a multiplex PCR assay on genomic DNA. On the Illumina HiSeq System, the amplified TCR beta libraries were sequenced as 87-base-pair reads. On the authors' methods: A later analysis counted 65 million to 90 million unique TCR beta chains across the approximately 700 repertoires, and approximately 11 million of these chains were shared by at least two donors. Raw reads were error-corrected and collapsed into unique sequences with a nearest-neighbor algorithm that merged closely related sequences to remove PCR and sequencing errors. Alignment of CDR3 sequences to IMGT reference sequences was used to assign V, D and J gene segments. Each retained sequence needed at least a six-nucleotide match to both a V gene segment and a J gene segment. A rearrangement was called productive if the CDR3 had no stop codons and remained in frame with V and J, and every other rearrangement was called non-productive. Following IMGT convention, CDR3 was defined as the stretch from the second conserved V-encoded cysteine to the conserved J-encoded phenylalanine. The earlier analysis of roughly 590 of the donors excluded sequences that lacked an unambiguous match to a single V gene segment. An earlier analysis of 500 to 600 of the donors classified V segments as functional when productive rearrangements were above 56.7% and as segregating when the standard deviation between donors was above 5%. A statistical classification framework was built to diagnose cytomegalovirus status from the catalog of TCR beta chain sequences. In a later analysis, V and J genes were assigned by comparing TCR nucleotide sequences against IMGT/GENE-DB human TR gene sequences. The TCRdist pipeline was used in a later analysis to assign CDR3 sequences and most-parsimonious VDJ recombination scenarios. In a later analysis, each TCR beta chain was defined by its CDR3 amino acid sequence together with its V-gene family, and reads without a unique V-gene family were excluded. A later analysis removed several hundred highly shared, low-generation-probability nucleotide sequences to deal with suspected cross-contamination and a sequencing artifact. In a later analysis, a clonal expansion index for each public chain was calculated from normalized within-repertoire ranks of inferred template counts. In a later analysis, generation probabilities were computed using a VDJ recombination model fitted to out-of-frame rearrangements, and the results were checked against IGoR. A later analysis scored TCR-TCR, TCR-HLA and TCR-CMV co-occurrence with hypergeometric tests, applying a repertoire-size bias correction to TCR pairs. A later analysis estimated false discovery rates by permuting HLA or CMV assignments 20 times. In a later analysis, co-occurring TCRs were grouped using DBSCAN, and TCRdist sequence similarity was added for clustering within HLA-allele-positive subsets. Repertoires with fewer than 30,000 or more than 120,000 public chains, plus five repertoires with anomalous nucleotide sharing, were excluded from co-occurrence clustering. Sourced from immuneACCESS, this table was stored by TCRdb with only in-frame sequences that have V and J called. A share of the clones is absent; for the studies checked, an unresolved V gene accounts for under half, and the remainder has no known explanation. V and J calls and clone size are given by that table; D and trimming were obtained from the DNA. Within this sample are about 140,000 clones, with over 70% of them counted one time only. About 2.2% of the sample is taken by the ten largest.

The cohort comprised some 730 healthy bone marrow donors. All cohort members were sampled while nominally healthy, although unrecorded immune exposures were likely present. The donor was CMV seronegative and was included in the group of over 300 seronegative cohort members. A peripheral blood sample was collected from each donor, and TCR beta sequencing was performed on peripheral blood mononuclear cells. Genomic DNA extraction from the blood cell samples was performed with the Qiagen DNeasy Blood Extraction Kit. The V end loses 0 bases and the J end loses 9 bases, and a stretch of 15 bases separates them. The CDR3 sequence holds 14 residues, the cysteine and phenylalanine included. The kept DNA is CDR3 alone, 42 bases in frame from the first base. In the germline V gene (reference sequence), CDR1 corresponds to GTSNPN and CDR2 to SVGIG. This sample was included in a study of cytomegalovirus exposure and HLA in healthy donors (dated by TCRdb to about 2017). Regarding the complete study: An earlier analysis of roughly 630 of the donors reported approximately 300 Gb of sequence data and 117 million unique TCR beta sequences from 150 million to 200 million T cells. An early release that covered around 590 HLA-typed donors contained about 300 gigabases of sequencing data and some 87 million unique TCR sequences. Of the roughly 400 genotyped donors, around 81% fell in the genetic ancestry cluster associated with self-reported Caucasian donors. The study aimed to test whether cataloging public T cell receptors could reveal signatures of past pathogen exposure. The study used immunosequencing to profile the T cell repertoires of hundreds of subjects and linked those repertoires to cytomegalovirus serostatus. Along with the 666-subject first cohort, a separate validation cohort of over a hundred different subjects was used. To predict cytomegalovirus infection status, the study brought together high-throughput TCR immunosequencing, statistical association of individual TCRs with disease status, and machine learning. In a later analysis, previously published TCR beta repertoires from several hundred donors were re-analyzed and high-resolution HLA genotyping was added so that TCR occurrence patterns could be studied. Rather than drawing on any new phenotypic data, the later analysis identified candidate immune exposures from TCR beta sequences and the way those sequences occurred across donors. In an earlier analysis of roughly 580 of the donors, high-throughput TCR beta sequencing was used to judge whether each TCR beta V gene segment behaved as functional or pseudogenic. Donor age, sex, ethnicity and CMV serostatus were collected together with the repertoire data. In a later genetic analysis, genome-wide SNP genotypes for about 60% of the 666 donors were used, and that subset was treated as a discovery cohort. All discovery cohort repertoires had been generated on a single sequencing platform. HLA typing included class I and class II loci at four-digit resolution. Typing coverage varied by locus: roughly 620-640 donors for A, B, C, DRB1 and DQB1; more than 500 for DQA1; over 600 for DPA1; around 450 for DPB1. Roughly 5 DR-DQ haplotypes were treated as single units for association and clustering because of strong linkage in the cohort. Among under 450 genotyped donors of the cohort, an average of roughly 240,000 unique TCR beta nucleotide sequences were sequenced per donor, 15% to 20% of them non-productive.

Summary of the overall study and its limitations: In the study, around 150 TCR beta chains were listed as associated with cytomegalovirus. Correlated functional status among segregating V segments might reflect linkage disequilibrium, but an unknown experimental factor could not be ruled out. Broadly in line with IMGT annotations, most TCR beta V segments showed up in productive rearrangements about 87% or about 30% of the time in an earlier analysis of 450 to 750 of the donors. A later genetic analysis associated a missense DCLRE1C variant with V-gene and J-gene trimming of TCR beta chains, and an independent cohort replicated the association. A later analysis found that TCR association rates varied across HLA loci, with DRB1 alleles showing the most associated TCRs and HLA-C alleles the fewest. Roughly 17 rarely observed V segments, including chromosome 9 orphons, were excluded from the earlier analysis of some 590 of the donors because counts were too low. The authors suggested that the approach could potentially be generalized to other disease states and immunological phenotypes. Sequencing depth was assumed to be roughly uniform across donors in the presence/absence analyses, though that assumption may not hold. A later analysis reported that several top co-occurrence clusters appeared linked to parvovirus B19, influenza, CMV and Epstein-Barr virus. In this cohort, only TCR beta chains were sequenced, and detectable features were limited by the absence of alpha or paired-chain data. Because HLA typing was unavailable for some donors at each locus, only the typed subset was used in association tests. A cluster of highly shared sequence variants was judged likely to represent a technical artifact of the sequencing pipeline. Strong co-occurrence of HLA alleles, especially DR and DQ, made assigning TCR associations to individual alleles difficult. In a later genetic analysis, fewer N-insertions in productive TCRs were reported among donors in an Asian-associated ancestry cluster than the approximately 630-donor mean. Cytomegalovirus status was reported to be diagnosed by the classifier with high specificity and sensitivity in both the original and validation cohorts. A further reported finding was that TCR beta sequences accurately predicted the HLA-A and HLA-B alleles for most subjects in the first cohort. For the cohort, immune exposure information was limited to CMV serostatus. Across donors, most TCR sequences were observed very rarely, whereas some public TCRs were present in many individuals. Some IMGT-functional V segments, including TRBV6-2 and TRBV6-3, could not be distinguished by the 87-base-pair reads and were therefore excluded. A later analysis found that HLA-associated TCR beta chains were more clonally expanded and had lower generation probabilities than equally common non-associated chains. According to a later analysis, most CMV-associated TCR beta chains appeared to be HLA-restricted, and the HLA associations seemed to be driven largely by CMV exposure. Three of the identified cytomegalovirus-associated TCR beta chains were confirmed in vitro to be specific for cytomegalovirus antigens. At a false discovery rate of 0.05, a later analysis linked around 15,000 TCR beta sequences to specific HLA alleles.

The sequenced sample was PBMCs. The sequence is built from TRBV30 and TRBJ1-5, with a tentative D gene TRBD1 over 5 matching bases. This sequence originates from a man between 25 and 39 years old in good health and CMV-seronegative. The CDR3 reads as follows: CAWSVRGGAWPQHF. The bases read TGTGCCTGGAGTGTACGGGGAGGGGCCTGGCCCCAGCATTTT.